Sequencing of this TCR beta chain was carried out in a study of patients and donors after allogeneic stem cell transplantation. Via MiXCR, TCRdb re-called the RT-PCR reads, giving one row per CDR3 protein. The sample has fewer than 30,000 distinct CDR3 sequences, under 55% seen once; the top ten hold about three quarters. Looked up from germline, CDR1 is MDHEN and CDR2 is SYDVKM. The CDR3 is 15 amino acids. V dropped 5 bases and J dropped 4; count of bases not matched to a gene: 8. This sequence was found in a human donor who was either an allogeneic HSCT recipient or a stem cell or donor lymphocyte infusion donor (not recorded which). It is not recorded whose cells these are; they may come from a transplant donor. Sequencing input: blood, either unsorted or a sorted T cell fraction (not recorded which). The rearrangement uses TRBV28 and TRBJ1-2, with TRBD1 matching over 9 bases. The CDR3 reads CASSLNRGRIYGYTF. The CDR3 DNA reads as TGTGCCAGCAGTCTAAACAGGGGGCGAATCTATGGCTACACCTTC.